This T cell receptor beta chain is from a study of T cell responses to AZD1222 COVID-19 vaccine. Study outcomes and limitations: Donors, mostly white British, included more females; clonal diversity was possibly underestimated. Distributed over spike, vaccine-associated CD4 TCRs predominated at 160-218 and 743-854. Within unmutated variant regions lay the reported targets of nearly half of spike-specific TCRs.

As for this clone: Its antigen remains unidentified.

Data came from immunoSEQ multiplex PCR; TCRdb stores just in-frame clones and leaves some out. The sample lists some 170,000 clones, approximately 94% occurring once. The germline V gene has CDR1 KGHSH and CDR2 LQKENI. Deletions cut 0 bases from V and 0 bases from J, with 12 bases between. CDR3 length equals 16 residues. The chain is built from TRBV18 and TRBJ2-7; D is possibly TRBD2 (5 bases). The source of this sequence is an adult who received the AZD1222 COVID-19 vaccine. The specimen comprised peripheral blood, sampled 28 days after the second AZD1222 dose. The CDR3: CASSPPLSGSSYEQYF. CDR3 nucleotide sequence: TGTGCCAGCTCACCACCGCTATCGGGGAGCTCCTACGAGCAGTACTTC.